These 5 T cell receptor beta chains came from one sample sequenced in a study of blood T cell repertoires in COVID-19. Here immunoSEQ multiplex PCR was the method, and the copy in TCRdb shows in-frame clones only, minus some. The table shows approximately 150,000 clones, with more than 75% occurring only once. The sample taken for sequencing was peripheral blood. These receptors all come from a man aged 40-55 years with acute or convalescent COVID-19.

V gene TRBV25-1 combines with J gene TRBJ2-3; D is perhaps TRBD2 (6 bases). The V gene lost 5 bases and the J gene lost 0 bases, with 9 bases spanning the gap. The CDR3 sequence is 14 residues long. CDR1 MGHDK and CDR2 SYGVNS come from the germline V gene. The CDR3, as DNA: TGTGCCAGCAGTAGGAGGGGTAGCACAGATACGCAGTATTTT. Its protein product is CASSRRGSTDTQYF.

This chain uses TRBV19 with TRBJ1-5, with TRBD1 matching 12 bases. This CDR3 region has 14 residues. CDR1 and CDR2 (germline): LNHDA, SQIVND (reference sequence). V dropped 5 bases and J dropped 7; count of bases not matched to a gene: 3. CDR3 sequence (DNA): TGTGCCAGTAGTGGGACAGGGGGCCGGCAGCCCCAGCATTTT. The encoded protein is CASSGTGGRQPQHF. The entire variable domain, with the rest obtained from reference TRBV19 and TRBJ1-5, is as follows: DGGITQSPKYLFRKEGQNVTLSCEQNLNHDAMYWYRQDPGQGLRLIYYSQIVNDFQKGDIAEGYSVSREKKESFPLTVTSAQKNPTAFYLCASSGTGGRQPQHFGDGTRLSIL.

The chain links TRBV5-5 to TRBJ2-7, with D perhaps TRBD2 (6 bases). Germline V gene lookup returns CDR1 SGHKS and CDR2 YYEKEE (reference sequence). V was shortened by 2 bases and J by 4 bases, with 13 bases between the two germline ends. CDR3 length: 14 residues. In DNA form, the CDR3 reads TGTGCCAGCAGCTTCAACCGGGGGAAATACGAGCAGTACTTC. Amino acid sequence: CASSFNRGKYEQYF.

V is TRBV7-2 and J is TRBJ1-1; perhaps TRBD1 as D (5 bases). V was clipped by 1 base and J by 3 bases, with 9 bases between them. The CDR3 extends over 14 amino acids. CDR1 SGHTA and CDR2 FQGNSA come from the germline V gene. CDR3 in DNA: TGTGCCAGCAGCTTAGGGGGCGGATACACTGAAGCTTTCTTT. Translating gives CASSLGGGYTEAFF.

The CDR3 loop is CATRQGAENTEAFF. The CDR3 coding sequence is TGTGCCACTAGACAGGGGGCTGAGAACACTGAAGCTTTCTTT. This chain joins TRBV7-9 and TRBJ1-1, with TRBD1 matching over 10 bases. This CDR3 comprises 14 residues. Losses at the gene ends were 10 bases for V and 1 base for J; bases not matched to a gene: 6. The germline V gene encodes CDR1 SEHNR and CDR2 FQNEAQ (reference sequence).